The 21 T cell receptor beta chains reported below all come from one sample, sequenced in a study of cytomegalovirus exposure and HLA in healthy donors. Vbeta (60) and Jbeta (13) primers were used in the PCR. Repertoires were generated with immunoSEQ multiplex PCR, while TCRdb's copy carries only in-frame clones and drops some. Among about 160,000 clones listed, roughly 80% were seen once. The material sequenced was PBMCs. Source of these receptors: a man between 25 and 39 years old in good health and CMV-seronegative.

The genes are TRBV6-5 and TRBJ2-5; the match to TRBD1 covers 11 bases. CDR1 and CDR2 from the germline V gene are MNHEY and SVGAGI. The CDR3 is made up of 14 amino acids. V lost 5 bases, J lost 5 bases, and 4 bases stayed unmatched. In nucleotides, the CDR3 is TGTGCCAGCAGTGGACAGGGGGCTGGCGAGACCCAGTACTTC. This encodes CASSGQGAGETQYF.

This chain uses TRBV19 with TRBJ1-5, with TRBD1 identical over 7 bases. The CDR3 length is 13 residues. V gave up 6 bases and J gave up 9 bases; unmatched junction bases: 8. Germline lookup yields CDR1 LNHDA and CDR2 SQIVND (reference sequence). CDR3 amino acids: CASRQTGSGPQHF. CDR3 nucleotide sequence: TGTGCCAGTAGACAGACAGGGTCGGGGCCCCAGCATTTT.

The rearrangement joins TRBV7-9 to TRBJ2-7; D not certain. The CDR3 loop spans 15 amino acids. The germline V and J ends were trimmed by 5 bases and 0 bases, with 14 bases remaining between them. CDR1 SEHNR and CDR2 FQNEAQ come from the germline V gene (reference sequence). CDR3 residues: CASSPRRGGSYEQYF. The DNA of the CDR3 is TGTGCCAGCAGCCCACGCCGAGGTGGCTCCTACGAGCAGTACTTC.

The chain carries TRBV25-1 and TRBJ2-2, with a possible D match to TRBD1 (5 bases). The CDR3 runs 16 residues. V was cut by 3 bases and J by 6 bases, with 17 bases left in between. Germline-derived CDR1 and CDR2 are MGHDK and SYGVNS. In DNA, the CDR3 is TGTGCCAGCAGTGAGAACCAGGGAAGGAAACCCGGGGAGCTGTTTTTT. This translates into CASSENQGRKPGELFF.

This clone came up once. The V and J genes are TRBV6-5 and TRBJ1-5, with 9 bases identical to TRBD1. V dropped 6 bases and J dropped 9; count of bases not matched to a gene: 6. This CDR3 contains 13 residues. Germline V lookup: CDR1 MNHEY, CDR2 SVGAGI. CDR3 bases: TGTGCCAGCAGGGGGGACAGGGCATCGCCCCAGCATTTT. Translating gives CASRGDRASPQHF.

The chain combines TRBV19 with TRBJ1-1; TRBD1 agrees at 7 bases. The CDR3 is made up of 15 amino acids. The V and J ends lost 9 bases and 7 bases, in that order; junction bases with no gene match: 17. Per germline, CDR1 LNHDA and CDR2 SQIVND (reference sequence). The CDR3 reads CASTSRQGGGIEAFF. The CDR3 nucleotides are TGTGCCAGCACCTCTCGACAGGGCGGAGGGATTGAAGCTTTCTTT.

The V gene is TRBV2, the J gene TRBJ1-5; 8 positions agree with TRBD1. The V gene end was trimmed by 5 bases and the J gene end by 3 bases; junction bases not matched to a gene: 9. CDR3 length: 16 residues. Germline CDR1 and CDR2: SNHLY and FYNNEI. The CDR3: CASSKWTGHHNQPQHF. The DNA for the CDR3 is TGTGCCAGCAGTAAGTGGACAGGGCACCACAATCAGCCCCAGCATTTT.

V is TRBV28 and J is TRBJ1-5; weak D call: TRBD1 (5 bases). The CDR3 is made up of 17 amino acids. Germline loops: CDR1 MDHEN, CDR2 SYDVKM. V lost 2 bases to trimming and J lost 0 bases, with 14 bases between them. The CDR3 spells CASSLPRQIYSNQPQHF. The CDR3 region has the DNA TGTGCCAGCAGTTTACCGCGACAGATCTATAGCAATCAGCCCCAGCATTTT.

This chain connects TRBV4-1 to TRBJ2-3, with 7 bases aligning to TRBD2. The CDR3 is 16 residues long. Germline CDR1 and CDR2: MGHRA and YSYEKL. J was trimmed by 0 bases and V by 0 bases; bases with no gene match: 3. The CDR3 sequence is CASSQEGSGSTDTQYF. As DNA, the CDR3 is TGCGCCAGCAGCCAAGAAGGTAGCGGGAGCACAGATACGCAGTATTTT.

CDR3 coding DNA: TGTGCCAGCAGCCCCCTTCTACTAGCGGAGGAAGAGACCCAGTACTTC. Protein sequence: CASSPLLLAEEETQYF. The rearrangement uses TRBV9 and TRBJ2-5, with 8 bases identical to TRBD2. The CDR3 covers 16 residues. Losses at the gene ends were 4 bases for V and 3 bases for J; bases not matched to a gene: 11. The germline V gene has CDR1 SGDLS and CDR2 YYNGEE.

The rearrangement links TRBV28 to TRBJ1-3; D remains unclear. Germline V gene lookup returns CDR1 MDHEN and CDR2 SYDVKM. The CDR3 is 11 amino acids. Trimming stripped 8 bases from V and 2 bases from J, with 4 bases between. The CDR3 protein is CASHAGNTIYF. The CDR3 region has the DNA TGTGCCAGCCATGCTGGAAACACCATATATTTT. The whole variable domain, remainder taken from reference TRBV28 and TRBJ1-3, is DVKVTQSSRYLVKRTGEKVFLECVQDMDHENMFWYRQDPGLGLRLIYFSYDVKMKEKGDIPEGYSVSREKKERFSLILESASTNQTSMYLCASHAGNTIYFGEGSWLTVV.

The rearrangement uses TRBV7-9 and TRBJ2-7; 12 bases line up with TRBD2. Trimming at V came to 1 base and at J to 0 bases, leaving 1 base not matched to a gene. Germline V lookup: CDR1 SEHNR, CDR2 FQNEAQ (reference sequence). This CDR3 comprises 16 residues. The CDR3 nucleotides are TGTGCCAGCAGCTTAGGGACTAGCGGGGACTCCTACGAGCAGTACTTC. Its translation: CASSLGTSGDSYEQYF.

This clone was observed a single time. The chain couples TRBV7-9 to TRBJ1-2; tentatively, D is TRBD1 (6 bases). The CDR3 contains 14 residues. Germline lookup yields CDR1 SEHNR and CDR2 FQNEAQ (reference sequence). V lost 2 bases to trimming and J lost 6 bases, with 13 bases between them. This chain's CDR3 is CASSLPDSYNGYTF. The CDR3 nucleotides are TGTGCCAGCAGCTTACCGGACAGTTACAATGGCTACACCTTC. Together with reference TRBV7-9 and TRBJ1-2, the CDR3 gives the full variable domain: DTGVSQNPRHKITKRGQNVTFRCDPISEHNRLYWYRQTLGQGPEFLTYFQNEAQLEKSRLLSDRFSAERPKGSFSTLEIQRTEQGDSAMYLCASSLPDSYNGYTFGSGTRLTVV.

The chain couples TRBV5-4 to TRBJ2-7, with 9 bases fitting TRBD1. This CDR3 comprises 14 residues. Germline V CDR1 and CDR2: SGHNT, YYREEE (reference sequence). J was trimmed by 6 bases and V by 0 bases; bases with no gene match: 4. The DNA of the CDR3 is TGTGCCAGCAGCTTGGGGGGGACAGGGACCGAGCAGTACTTC. Amino acid sequence: CASSLGGTGTEQYF.

The chain has TRBV15 and TRBJ2-1, with 7 positions matching TRBD2. CDR3 size: 14 residues. The ends lost 10 bases at V and 2 bases at J; junction bases unmatched: 8. Germline V gives CDR1 LNHNV, CDR2 YYDKDF (reference sequence). CDR3 sequence: CASAGGSPYNEQFF. The CDR3, as DNA: TGTGCCAGCGCAGGCGGGAGTCCCTACAATGAGCAGTTCTTC.

The chain uses TRBV10-3 and TRBJ1-1; D is possibly TRBD1 (6 bases). V dropped 5 bases and J dropped 1 base, with 11 bases sitting between them. Germline V gene data show CDR1 as ENHRY and CDR2 as SYGVKD. CDR3 length: 14 residues. This CDR3 reads CAISMQTGNTEAFF. As DNA, the CDR3 is TGTGCCATCAGTATGCAGACAGGGAACACTGAAGCTTTCTTT.

V and J are TRBV30 and TRBJ1-2; 10 positions agree with TRBD1. Unmatched junction bases numbered 9, after V lost 1 base and J lost 7 bases. Germline V lookup: CDR1 GTSNPN, CDR2 SVGIG (reference sequence). CDR3 length equals 15 residues. CDR3 bases: TGTGCCTGGAGTGGCGGGACAGGGGAAAGGGGTGGCTACACCTTC. Translation gives CAWSGGTGERGGYTF.

The chain employs TRBV2 and TRBJ1-1; TRBD1 aligns across 8 bases. J gave up 7 bases and V 1 base, and 17 bases lay outside the gene matches. Germline V gives CDR1 SNHLY, CDR2 FYNNEI. There are 18 residues in the CDR3. The DNA for the CDR3 is TGTGCCAGCAGTGAAGGGACAGGGCAAGGAGGTAGATTAGGTGAAGCTTTCTTT. Translating it yields CASSEGTGQGGRLGEAFF.

V is TRBV30 and J is TRBJ1-5; 8 bases fit TRBD1. The CDR3 loop spans 13 amino acids. V lost 2 bases to trimming and J lost 5 bases; unmatched junction nucleotides: 2. Looked up from germline, CDR1 is GTSNPN and CDR2 is SVGIG (reference sequence). The CDR3 DNA reads as TGTGCCTGGAGTACAGGGGGGGATCAGCCCCAGCATTTT. It specifies CAWSTGGDQPQHF.

The chain joins TRBV7-9 to TRBJ2-2; perhaps TRBD2 as D (6 bases). This CDR3 spans 13 amino acids. Germline CDR1 SEHNR, CDR2 FQNEAQ (reference sequence). The V end lost 8 bases, the J end lost 4 bases, and 11 bases lay between the germline ends. The CDR3 here is CASSTSATGELFF. In DNA, the CDR3 is TGTGCCAGCTCGACTAGTGCCACCGGGGAGCTGTTTTTT.

The chain is built from TRBV6-1 and TRBJ2-1, with 7 nucleotides matching TRBD1. CDR1 and CDR2 from the germline V gene are MNHNS and SASEGT. V lost 1 base and J lost 11; bases outside the gene matches: 5. This CDR3 spans 13 amino acids. In DNA form, the CDR3 reads TGTGCCAGCAGTGAAGGGGACAGCACCAAGCAGTTCTTC. It is translated as CASSEGDSTKQFF.